This TCR beta chain was observed in a study of blood T cell repertoires in COVID-19. Study-level background: The United States, Italy and Spain were the sources of the acute and convalescent COVID-19 samples.

The CDR3 contains 15 residues. CDR1 is MNHEY and CDR2 is SVGAGI in the germline V gene. J lost 0 bases, V lost 5 bases, and 6 bases had no gene match. Clones were read by immunoSEQ multiplex PCR, and TCRdb kept only the in-frame ones, dropping some. The repertoire has roughly 400,000 clones, 90% of them found once; the top ten carry under 0.7%. Donors were grouped by their self-reported clinical history. The genes are TRBV6-5 and TRBJ1-2, with TRBD1 matching 7 bases. What was sequenced was PBMCs or T cells enriched from blood (not recorded which). The clonotype was recovered from a man in his late teens or twenties who had recovered from COVID-19. CDR3 bases: TGTGCCAGCAGTCAGCCGGGACAGACTAACTATGGCTACACCTTC. Translated: CASSQPGQTNYGYTF.